These T cell receptor beta chains were read from a single sample in a study of T cell responses to AZD1222 COVID-19 vaccine. The assay was immunoSEQ multiplex PCR, and TCRdb's table has in-frame clones only and misses some. Of around 160,000 clones detected, under 95% appear once; the ten largest clones hold about 3%. The material was peripheral blood, obtained on day 0 of MenACWY control vaccination. These TCRs come from an adult in good health. The conserved cysteine and the conserved F or W are not part of the CDR3 here. Rows may omit the clone size; those that give it use once, few, many or a size class.

j_call,v_call,clone_size,cdr3_aa
TRBJ2-3,TRBV5-1,-,ASSLTRGVGDTQY
TRBJ2-1,TRBV27,-,ASSDLAGGAYNEQF
TRBJ2-6,TRBV27,-,ASSLYGTGGSGANVLT
TRBJ1-1,TRBV27,-,ASSLLGGDTEAF
TRBJ2-3,TRBV7-9,-,ASSSQGPVADTQY
TRBJ2-5,TRBV3-1/TRBV3-2,once,ASSQERETQY
TRBJ1-2,TRBV30,-,AWRTDKEAYGYT
TRBJ1-1,TRBV5-1,-,ASSLGPGQSEAF
TRBJ2-7,TRBV9,-,ASSVNSYEQY
TRBJ2-7,TRBV12-3/TRBV12-4,-,ASSPGHPEQY
TRBJ2-7,TRBV19,-,ASSIVVSSYEQY